The 21 T cell receptor beta chains in this list originate from one sample, sequenced in a study of OX40 agonist ivuxolimab in advanced cancers. Profiled with immunoSEQ multiplex PCR; TCRdb holds only in-frame clones, not every one. The sample gives 42,000 or so clones, approximately 86% of which show up once; around 14% is in the top ten. Sequences were derived from CD4+ or CD8+ T cells sorted from blood, sampled in a trial of the OX40 agonist ivuxolimab. All receptors come from an adult with an advanced solid tumor such as melanoma, head and neck, liver or kidney cancer.

The chain employs TRBV19 and TRBJ1-5, with D tentatively TRBD1 (6 bases). Germline CDR1 and CDR2: LNHDA and SQIVND (reference sequence). This CDR3 is 14 amino acids long. V lost 8 bases to trimming and J lost 5 bases, with 16 bases between them. The CDR3 region has the DNA TGTGCCAGTGGAGCAGGGGATCCCTATCAGCCCCAGCATTTT. Its protein product is CASGAGDPYQPQHF.

V is TRBV6-1 and J is TRBJ1-2; 7 bases align to TRBD1. CDR1 and CDR2 (germline): MNHNS, SASEGT. J lost 7 bases, V lost 3 bases, and 14 bases had no gene match. The CDR3 runs to 16 residues. The CDR3 spells CASSDFDRAPSFGYTF. In nucleotides, the CDR3 is TGTGCCAGCAGTGATTTTGACAGGGCCCCCTCCTTTGGCTACACCTTC.

This sequence joins TRBV19 and TRBJ1-5; D uncertain. There are 14 residues in the CDR3. The germline V gene encodes CDR1 LNHDA and CDR2 SQIVND (reference sequence). Trimming stripped 7 bases from V and 5 bases from J, with 15 bases between. The CDR3: CASTNEDAYQPQHF. The CDR3 DNA sequence: TGTGCCAGTACCAATGAGGACGCCTATCAGCCCCAGCATTTT.

This clone was detected once. The V gene is TRBV5-1, the J gene TRBJ2-7, with D uncertain. The V and J ends lost 4 bases and 0 bases respectively, with 20 bases between them. The CDR3 sequence is 17 residues long. Germline V gene lookup returns CDR1 SGHRS and CDR2 YFSETQ. CDR3 region: CASSLFGVQLDSYEQYF. The CDR3 coding sequence is TGCGCCAGCAGCCTATTCGGAGTTCAGCTTGACTCCTACGAGCAGTACTTC.

The genes are TRBV28 and TRBJ2-1; unclear D gene. CDR3 length: 17 residues. Deletions cut 5 bases from V and 0 bases from J, with 17 bases between. CDR1 is MDHEN, CDR2 SYDVKM, per germline. In nucleotides, the CDR3 is TGTGCCAGCAGTCCAAACTCAGCCCGAAGCTCCTACAATGAGCAGTTCTTC. Amino acid sequence: CASSPNSARSSYNEQFF.

The rearrangement joins TRBV9 to TRBJ2-5; D may be TRBD2 (6 bases). The length of the CDR3 is 17 residues. The germline gives CDR1 SGDLS, CDR2 YYNGEE. Trimming took 0 bases from V and 3 from J, leaving 18 bases between them. DNA of the CDR3: TGTGCCAGCAGCGTAGGCCCTAGCATACGGAGGGAAGAGACCCAGTACTTC. Protein product: CASSVGPSIRREETQYF.

V and J are TRBV10-2 and TRBJ1-4; a weak D match, TRBD1 (6 bases). Trimming left V 0 bases short and J 13 bases short, with 12 bases between. CDR3 size: 13 residues. CDR1 WSHSY and CDR2 SAAADI come from the germline V gene. The CDR3 is CASSESPQGRLFF. The CDR3 DNA is TGCGCCAGCAGTGAGTCACCACAGGGCCGACTGTTTTTT.

The chain carries TRBV4-1 and TRBJ2-7, with 7 nucleotides matching TRBD1. The V gene's germline CDR1 is MGHRA and CDR2 YSYEKL. There are 16 residues in the CDR3. Trimming took 0 bases from V and 0 from J; bases not matched to a gene: 5. The CDR3 is CASSQEEGGYSYEQYF. CDR3 in DNA: TGCGCCAGCAGCCAAGAGGAAGGGGGCTACTCCTACGAGCAGTACTTC.

The CDR3 loop is CASSEVRGQMNTEAFF. In DNA form, the CDR3 reads TGTGCCAGCAGTGAAGTCAGGGGGCAAATGAACACTGAAGCTTTCTTT. The chain couples TRBV2 to TRBJ1-1, with 8 positions matching TRBD1. Germline values: CDR1 SNHLY, CDR2 FYNNEI. There are 16 residues in the CDR3. V shed 1 base and J 0 bases; nucleotides not matched to a gene: 4.

V usage is TRBV4-1 and J usage is TRBJ1-1, with D perhaps TRBD1 (6 bases). Looked up from germline, CDR1 is MGHRA and CDR2 is YSYEKL. V shed 3 bases and J shed 3 bases, with 11 bases lying between them. The CDR3 has 14 amino acids. CDR3 sequence: CASSHRTGYTEAFF. The CDR3 bases are TGCGCCAGCAGCCACAGAACAGGGTACACTGAAGCTTTCTTT.

This clone turned up a few times. The chain links TRBV27 to TRBJ2-7, with TRBD2 matching over 7 bases. Germline-derived CDR1 and CDR2 are MNHEY and SMNVEV (reference sequence). With V trimmed by 2 bases and J by 0 bases, 7 bases remained unmatched. This CDR3 region has 16 residues. The CDR3 DNA sequence: TGTGCCAGCAGTTTAGTAATAGCGGGTAGCTCCTACGAGCAGTACTTC. Translation gives CASSLVIAGSSYEQYF.

Turning to this clone: A junction boundary mismatches the germline segment, possibly from a read error. This sequence joins TRBV5-5 and TRBJ2-7; D possibly matches TRBD1 or TRBD2 (5 bases each). The germline V gene has CDR1 SGHKS and CDR2 YYEKEE (reference sequence). The CDR3 consists of 15 residues. The chain's CDR3 is CASSQDRAAGYEQYF. The CDR3 bases are TGCGCCAGCAGCCAAGACAGAGCGGCCGGCTACGAGCAGTACTTC.

The chain links TRBV27 to TRBJ1-2; 8 bases map to TRBD1. This CDR3 is built from 16 residues. The germline gives CDR1 MNHEY, CDR2 SMNVEV (reference sequence). The ends lost 4 bases at V and 2 bases at J; junction bases unmatched: 9. The DNA of the CDR3 is TGTGCCAGCAGTTACACGTCCACAGGGGGAAACTATGGCTACACCTTC. Residues: CASSYTSTGGNYGYTF.

The chain has TRBV6-5 and TRBJ2-1, with 8 nucleotides matching TRBD1. Germline V gene sequence: CDR1 MNHEY, CDR2 SVGAGI. J gave up 5 bases and V 5 bases, and 8 bases lay outside the gene matches. The CDR3 covers 15 residues. Here the CDR3 DNA reads TGTGCCAGCAGTCCCCCGGACAGGGCAGACAATGAGCAGTTCTTC. Residues: CASSPPDRADNEQFF.

This chain joins TRBV5-4 and TRBJ2-2, with D hard to call. The CDR3 extends over 13 amino acids. The germline gives CDR1 SGHNT, CDR2 YYREEE (reference sequence). V was cut by 0 bases and J by 4 bases, with 4 bases left in between. The CDR3 region is CASSLALTGELFF. The CDR3 bases are TGTGCCAGCAGCTTGGCTCTCACCGGGGAGCTGTTTTTT.

This chain connects TRBV6-4 to TRBJ1-1; the D is unclear. The CDR3 covers 14 residues. The V gene lost 4 bases and the J gene lost 4 bases, with 13 bases spanning the gap. Germline loops: CDR1 MRHNA, CDR2 SNTAGT. The CDR3: CASSVYLYSTEAFF. Here the CDR3 DNA reads TGTGCCAGCAGTGTGTATCTGTATAGCACTGAAGCTTTCTTT.

This clone has just a few counts. The chain couples TRBV19 to TRBJ2-7; D might be TRBD2 (6 bases). Per germline, CDR1 LNHDA and CDR2 SQIVND (reference sequence). V gave up 3 bases and J gave up 2 bases, with 11 bases separating them. This CDR3 is built from 14 residues. CDR3: CASSISGGPYEQYF. The CDR3 DNA sequence: TGTGCCAGTAGTATCTCAGGAGGGCCCTACGAGCAGTACTTC.

The genes are TRBV5-1 and TRBJ2-5, with 8 bases matching TRBD1. V dropped 0 bases and J dropped 1; count of bases not matched to a gene: 5. The CDR3 runs to 16 residues. The germline gives CDR1 SGHRS, CDR2 YFSETQ. The CDR3 coding sequence is TGCGCCAGCAGCTTGGAAGGACAGGGTGCCCAAGAGACCCAGTACTTC. This codes for CASSLEGQGAQETQYF.

The sample holds a few counts of this clone. The chain is built from TRBV6-1 and TRBJ2-7; 8 bases align to TRBD2. This CDR3 comprises 14 residues. V shed 3 bases, J shed 1 base, and the junction held 2 bases outside the gene matches. The germline CDR1 and CDR2 sequences are MNHNS and SASEGT. CDR3 residues: CASSDGGVSYEQYV. CDR3 nucleotides: TGTGCCAGCAGTGACGGGGGGGTATCCTACGAGCAGTACGTC.

The J gene is TRBJ2-1, the V gene TRBV4-1; 7 bases map to TRBD2. Germline V gene data show CDR1 as MGHRA and CDR2 as YSYEKL. This CDR3 has 13 residues. V trimming: 7 bases; J trimming: 7 bases; junction bases outside the gene matches: 7. The CDR3 coding sequence is TGCGCCAGCACCCCCAGGGAGGGGAATGAGCAGTTCTTC. Its protein is CASTPREGNEQFF.

This clone was observed a few times. The gene calls are TRBV7-9 and TRBJ1-1; D is ambiguous. V was clipped by 3 bases and J by 1 base, with 9 bases between them. The CDR3 contains 14 residues. Looked up from germline, CDR1 is SEHNR and CDR2 is FQNEAQ (reference sequence). The CDR3 DNA reads TGTGCCAGCAGCTTGGTTTTCGAGAACACTGAAGCTTTCTTT. Amino acid sequence: CASSLVFENTEAFF.